What follows is one T cell receptor beta chain and its context. Only in-frame clones appear in the TCRdb table, and some are missing; sequencing was by immunoSEQ multiplex PCR. The sample lists approximately 150,000 clones, around 84% seen once, with under 2.5% in the top ten. This specimen belongs to a study of blood T cell repertoires in COVID-19. V lost 6 bases to trimming and J lost 5 bases, with 16 bases between them. CDR3 length: 14 residues. CDR1 is MNHEY, CDR2 SMNVEV, per germline (reference sequence). This TCR was recovered from a man between 65 and 85 years old with acute or convalescent COVID-19. The rearrangement links TRBV27 to TRBJ2-5; possible D gene TRBD1, 7 bases. Sequenced input: peripheral blood. CDR3 nucleotide sequence: TGTGCCAGCAGCGACAGGGAGGCAGGGGAGACCCAGTACTTC. Translation: CASSDREAGETQYF.